This T cell receptor beta chain originates from a study of Ad26.COV2.S vaccination and SARS-CoV-2 variants. Study overall: The study gave Ad26.COV2.S intramuscularly, once or twice 56 days apart. Findings and caveats of the study: Measurements of TCR breadth and depth may have given underestimates of the total T cell responses.

Germline values: CDR1 SGHRS, CDR2 YFSETQ. The CDR3 length is 14 residues. V gave up 0 bases and J gave up 6 bases; unmatched junction bases: 2. In its sample, this clone was seen once. Its antigen is still unknown. Sequenced by immunoSEQ multiplex PCR; TCRdb stores in-frame clones only, minus some. The sample consists of 410,000 or so clones, about 90% of them appearing once. The treatment here: some 20 received Ad26.COV2.S at low or high dose, single or two shots; roughly 5 received placebo; per-sample allocation not given. Each sample was drawn 63 days after the first injection (of vaccine or placebo).

This chain uses TRBV5-1 with TRBJ2-7; 11 positions match TRBD1. The source was peripheral blood, collected in a trial of Ad26.COV2.S vaccine versus placebo. The source is a person aged 18-60 years who received the Ad26.COV2.S COVID-19 vaccine or a placebo. Here the CDR3 DNA reads TGCGCCAGCAGCTTGGCCGGGACAGGGGGCGAGCAGTACTTC. It translates to CASSLAGTGGEQYF.